The rows below give T cell receptor beta chains drawn from one sample of a study of shared clonotypes between healthy human individuals. The method was immunoSEQ multiplex PCR; TCRdb's version includes in-frame clones alone and lacks a portion of them. Here the sample spans 2 million to 2.5 million clones, around 92% being singletons. Sequencing was performed on naive CD4+ T cells from PBMCs. The source is a man between 18 and 29 years old in good health. Some clones in this sample may be carry-over from other donors' samples. Each CDR3 is given with its conserved first and last residue. A D gene is named only where the DNA matches it firmly. Size is stated for part of the rows, as once, few or many counts, or as a class when the clone is expanded.

D gene	J gene	clone size	V gene	CDR3 protein	CDR3 DNA
TRBD2	TRBJ2-2	NA	TRBV5-1	CASSLVASGTGGELFF	TGCGCCAGCAGCTTGGTGGCTAGCGGGACCGGCGGGGAGCTGTTTTTT
NA	TRBJ1-3	NA	TRBV12-5	CASGSGVGNTIYF	TGTGCTAGTGGTTCGGGGGTTGGAAACACCATATATTTT
NA	TRBJ2-2	once	TRBV29-1	CSVESEVRELFF	TGCAGCGTTGAAAGCGAGGTTCGGGAGCTGTTTTTT
TRBD2	TRBJ2-3	once	TRBV19	CASSITSGRADTQYF	TGTGCCAGTAGTATCACTAGCGGGAGGGCAGATACGCAGTATTTT
NA	TRBJ2-7	NA	TRBV10-3	CAISVVRW	TGTGCCATCAGTGTAGTGAGGTGG
TRBD2	TRBJ2-1	NA	TRBV14	CASSQLTSGRGSNEQFF	TGTGCCAGCAGCCAATTAACTAGCGGGAGGGGGTCCAATGAGCAGTTCTTC
NA	TRBJ1-3	NA	TRBV7-2	CASSLDRRVFGNTIYF	TGTGCCAGCAGCTTAGATCGGAGGGTGTTTGGAAACACCATATATTTT
NA	TRBJ1-2	NA	TRBV6-6	CASSPRDVNGYTF	TGTGCCAGCAGCCCCCGGGACGTCAATGGCTACACCTTC
NA	TRBJ2-1	NA	TRBV7-2	CASSLSSRYNEQFF	TGTGCCAGCAGCTTATCTAGCAGGTACAATGAGCAGTTCTTC
NA	TRBJ2-2	NA	TRBV7-7	CASSIGGGELFF	TGTGCCAGCAGTATCGGGGGAGGGGAGCTGTTTTTT
NA	TRBJ2-4	NA	TRBV6-5	CASSPGLAKNIQYF	TGTGCCAGCAGTCCGGGGCTAGCCAAAAACATTCAGTACTTC
TRBD1	TRBJ1-5	NA	TRBV5-8	CASSLAGTGAQPQHF	TGTGCCAGCAGCTTGGCCGGGACAGGGGCTCAGCCCCAGCATTTT
TRBD1	TRBJ1-4	NA	TRBV30	CAWSEGQAANEKLFF	TGTGCCTGGAGTGAGGGACAGGCGGCTAATGAAAAACTGTTTTTT
TRBD2	TRBJ2-3	NA	TRBV6-1	CASRLTSGSADTQYF	TGTGCCAGCAGGTTGACTAGCGGGAGCGCAGATACGCAGTATTTT
NA	TRBJ2-7	NA	TRBV4-3	CASSQDRSYEQYF	TGCGCCAGCAGCCAAGATCGGTCCTACGAGCAGTACTTC
NA	TRBJ1-5	NA	TRBV28	CASSSRQYSNQPQHF	TGTGCCAGCAGTAGCCGACAGTATAGCAATCAGCCCCAGCATTTT
NA	TRBJ2-1	NA	TRBV7-3	CASSLTASWDEQFF	TGTGCCAGCAGCTTAACGGCTAGCTGGGATGAGCAGTTCTTC
NA	TRBJ2-7	NA	TRBV29-1	CSVDRDYEQYF	TGCAGCGTTGACAGGGACTACGAGCAGTACTTC
NA	TRBJ1-5	once	TRBV5-5	CASSGGTDPHSQPQHF	TGTGCCAGCAGCGGGGGGACCGATCCCCACAGTCAGCCCCAGCATTTT
TRBD1	TRBJ2-5	NA	TRBV9	CASSQITGGQQETQYF	TGTGCCAGCAGCCAAATCACAGGGGGACAACAAGAGACCCAGTACTTC
NA	TRBJ1-5	few	TRBV7-6	CASSMDRNQPQHF	TGTGCCAGCAGCATGGACAGAAATCAGCCCCAGCATTTT
TRBD2	TRBJ2-3	NA	TRBV27	CASSLVGLAGADTQYF	TGTGCCAGCAGTTTAGTCGGGCTAGCGGGAGCAGATACGCAGTATTTT
NA	TRBJ1-5	NA	TRBV21-1	CASSNSPHGNQPQHF	TGTGCCAGCAGCAACTCCCCCCATGGCAATCAGCCCCAGCATTTT
NA	TRBJ1-5	NA	TRBV21-1	CASSKVCGSNQPQHF	TGTGCCAGCAGCAAAGTTTGTGGGAGCAATCAGCCCCAGCATTTT
NA	TRBJ2-1	NA	TRBV25-1	CASSESYGEQFF	TGTGCCAGCAGTGAATCGTACGGTGAGCAGTTCTTC
NA	TRBJ2-2	NA	TRBV30	CAWEQRTGELFF	TGTGCCTGGGAACAGAGGACCGGGGAGCTGTTTTTT
NA	TRBJ1-1	few	TRBV18	CASSSDSNTEAFF	TGTGCCAGCTCATCAGACAGTAACACTGAAGCTTTCTTT
TRBD1	TRBJ1-2	few	TRBV19	CASSGLSGDSYGYTF	TGTGCCAGTAGCGGATTGAGTGGGGACAGCTATGGCTACACCTTC
NA	TRBJ2-7	once	TRBV7-8	CASSLVLGYEQYF	TGTGCCAGCAGCTTAGTGCTGGGGTACGAGCAGTACTTC
NA	TRBJ1-2	NA	TRBV15	CATSRDLVASEGGYGYTF	TGTGCCACCAGCAGAGATCTCGTAGCGTCGGAAGGAGGATATGGCTACACCTTC
TRBD2	TRBJ2-3	NA	TRBV18	CASSHQGSLAGEGADTQYF	TGTGCCAGCTCACATCAGGGAAGTCTAGCGGGAGAAGGCGCAGATACGCAGTATTTT
TRBD1	TRBJ2-5	NA	TRBV5-5	CASSLGTGGSRETQYF	TGTGCCAGCAGCTTGGGGACAGGGGGTTCGAGGGAGACCCAGTACTTC
NA	TRBJ2-7	NA	TRBV27	CASSLQSGQGLAGPYEQYF	TGTGCCAGCAGTCTGCAATCTGGCCAGGGGCTGGCGGGACCCTACGAGCAGTACTTC
NA	TRBJ1-1	NA	TRBV6-1	CASSVSDAFF	TGTGCCAGCAGCGTCTCCGATGCTTTCTTT